This T cell receptor (beta chain) was sequenced during a study of blood T cell repertoires in COVID-19. Looking at the study overall: Acute-phase and convalescent COVID-19 samples originated in the United States, Italy and Spain. Sources were T cells, B-cell-depleted T cells, or PBMCs; the material itself was cDNA or gDNA.

Authors' processing steps: How many nucleated cells were present was estimated from reference gene primer amplification. Assay used: immunoSEQ multiplex PCR; TCRdb lists only in-frame clones, some missing. Clonal size and the V and J genes are those of that table, whereas D and trimming came from the DNA. The sample holds 25,000 to 35,000 clones; around 90% are singletons and the top ten take approximately 12%. The length of the CDR3 is 18 residues. The trim removed 3 bases at V and 0 bases at J, leaving 15 bases unmatched. Germline CDR1 reads SGHNT; CDR2 reads YYREEE (reference sequence). The TCR originated in a human donor in a cohort sampled during active COVID-19. The donor label of this sample is uncertain. The source material was peripheral blood. The chain combines TRBV5-4 with TRBJ2-7; TRBD1 agrees at 7 bases. CDR3 DNA: TGTGCCAGCAGCTCGAATAGCTCGGACAGGCCTAGCTCCTACGAGCAGTACTTC. It translates to CASSSNSSDRPSSYEQYF.